A single T cell receptor (beta chain) is shown here with its context. Its target is not known. Profiling relied on immunoSEQ multiplex PCR, and the TCRdb table lists in-frame clones only, not all of them. The sample comprises 250 to 350 clones, about 82% of which are singletons, and roughly 20% rests with the top ten. Investigators treated the graft tissue so that it released intraepithelial and lamina propria lymphocytes. This sample stems from a study of graft-versus-host responses after intestinal transplantation. Study details: Recipients got multivisceral, liver-intestinal, or isolated intestinal transplants. Findings and limits, study-wide: The study found high graft-versus-host to host-versus-graft clonal ratios in allografts of patients with graft-donor T cell macrochimerism.

Losses at the gene ends were 5 bases for V and 0 bases for J; bases not matched to a gene: 6. The germline V gene has CDR1 SGHRS and CDR2 YFSETQ. The CDR3 length is 15 residues. V usage is TRBV5-1 and J usage is TRBJ2-5; TRBD1 aligns across 8 bases. The sample in question was ileum tissue, obtained approximately 35 days after intestinal transplant. This TCR was sampled from a human patient who received an intestinal transplant, so some T cells may come from the graft donor. This CDR3 is CASSRDRTYQETQYF. The CDR3, as DNA: TGCGCCAGCAGTCGGGACAGGACGTACCAAGAGACCCAGTACTTC.